This T cell receptor beta chain was obtained from a study of blood T cell repertoires in COVID-19. Study-level background: Donors in the United States, Italy and Spain gave samples during acute or convalescent COVID-19. PBMCs, B-cell-depleted T cells, or T cells provided the cDNA or gDNA that made up the material.

Authors' data handling: Quantification of nucleated cells was approximated via reference gene primer amplification. Libraries were prepared by immunoSEQ multiplex PCR; TCRdb keeps only in-frame clonotypes and omits some of them. The D gene and trimming were derived from the DNA, and the V and J assignments and clone size from that table. The data show a few hundred thousand clones, about nine tenths seen once. This clone was detected only once. J lost 7 bases, V lost 2 bases, and 9 bases had no gene match. There are 17 residues in the CDR3. CDR1 is GTSNPN and CDR2 is SVGIG in the germline V gene (reference sequence).

Sample: peripheral blood. The sequence was obtained from a woman aged 40 to 50 who had recovered from COVID-19. The rearrangement joins TRBV30 to TRBJ2-1; 15 bases are a match to TRBD2. The CDR3 is CAWSPGLAGGPGNEQFF. The CDR3 DNA reads as TGTGCCTGGAGTCCCGGACTAGCGGGAGGGCCGGGGAATGAGCAGTTCTTC.